The 9 T cell receptor beta chains reported below all come from one sample, sequenced in a study of blood T cell repertoires in COVID-19. Profiling relied on immunoSEQ multiplex PCR, and the TCRdb table lists in-frame clones only, not all of them. The sample shows around 150,000 clones, 70% to 85% of them seen only once. The sample comprised peripheral blood. These receptors came from a woman aged 80 or over with acute or convalescent COVID-19.

The V gene is TRBV30, the J gene TRBJ2-7, with D possibly TRBD2 on 6 matching bases. V lost 5 bases to trimming and J lost 0 bases, with 14 bases between them. CDR1 and CDR2 (germline): GTSNPN, SVGIG (reference sequence). The CDR3 is made up of 14 amino acids. CDR3 loop: CAWALSGSSYEQYF. Written as DNA, the CDR3 is TGTGCCTGGGCCTTGTCCGGGAGCTCCTACGAGCAGTACTTC. The variable domain in full, completed from reference TRBV30 and TRBJ2-7, reads SQTIHQWPATLVQPVGSPLSLECTVEGTSNPNLYWYRQAAGRGLQLLFYSVGIGQISSEVPQNLSASRPQDRQFILSSKKLLLSDSGFYLCAWALSGSSYEQYFGPGTRLTVT.

V usage is TRBV5-1 and J usage is TRBJ2-3; TRBD2 agrees at 7 bases. The germline V gene encodes CDR1 SGHRS and CDR2 YFSETQ. The CDR3 is made up of 14 amino acids. Trimming took 4 bases from V and 4 from J; bases not matched to a gene: 6. CDR3 coding DNA: TGCGCCAGCAGCATCCTAGCGGCCCCAGATACGCAGTATTTT. Its translation is CASSILAAPDTQYF.

The chain is built from TRBV30 and TRBJ2-1, with 7 bases aligning to TRBD2. Looked up from germline, CDR1 is GTSNPN and CDR2 is SVGIG (reference sequence). V lost 0 bases, J lost 2 bases, and 4 bases stayed unmatched. There are 15 residues in the CDR3. CDR3 loop: CAWSVRAGPYNEQFF. The CDR3 bases are TGTGCCTGGAGTGTCCGAGCGGGACCCTACAATGAGCAGTTCTTC.

This clone has a handful of counts. This rearrangement joins TRBV6-5 to TRBJ2-5; 9 bases map to TRBD1. Germline CDR1 reads MNHEY; CDR2 reads SVGAGI. V gave up 6 bases and J gave up 2 bases; unmatched junction bases: 7. This CDR3 has 15 residues. This CDR3 reads CASRTLTGGQETQYF. In nucleotides, the CDR3 is TGTGCCAGCAGGACCCTGACAGGGGGGCAAGAGACCCAGTACTTC.

The J gene is TRBJ1-6, the V gene TRBV6-1, with D uncertain. CDR3 length equals 13 residues. V gave up 2 bases and J gave up 9 bases, with 8 bases separating them. Per the germline V gene, CDR1 is MNHNS and CDR2 is SASEGT. CDR3 sequence reads: CASSELRGSPLHF. The CDR3 DNA follows: TGTGCCAGCAGTGAACTTAGAGGTTCACCCCTCCACTTT.

The chain employs TRBV7-2 and TRBJ1-2, with D unresolved. The V end was cut by 1 base, the J end by 4 bases, with 22 bases between. The CDR3 spans 18 residues. Germline V gene data show CDR1 as SGHTA and CDR2 as FQGNSA. This CDR3 is CASSLDSIRTASTYGYTF. CDR3 coding DNA: TGTGCCAGCAGCTTAGACAGTATTCGCACGGCGTCGACCTATGGCTACACCTTC.

The chain uses TRBV5-1 and TRBJ2-3, with D maybe TRBD2 (6 bases). CDR1 is SGHRS and CDR2 is YFSETQ in the germline V gene. The CDR3 runs 16 residues. The V and J ends lost 0 bases and 1 base respectively, with 12 bases between them. The CDR3 DNA reads as TGCGCCAGCAGCTTGGGTCGGGACTCGGGCACAGATACGCAGTATTTT. Amino acid sequence: CASSLGRDSGTDTQYF.

The gene calls are TRBV6-5 and TRBJ2-4; a possible D gene is TRBD1 (5 bases). Trimming took off 0 bases at V and 6 bases at J, with 9 bases between the two ends. This CDR3 has 14 amino acids. The germline gives CDR1 MNHEY, CDR2 SVGAGI. The CDR3 coding sequence is TGTGCCAGCAGTTACTCGAGACAGCTAAACATTCAGTACTTC. It is translated as CASSYSRQLNIQYF.

CDR3 nucleotides: TGTGCCAGTAGTACCGGACAGGGGTCCTACAATGAGCAGTTCTTC. Protein sequence: CASSTGQGSYNEQFF. The genes are TRBV19 and TRBJ2-1, with 9 bases matching TRBD1. This CDR3 is built from 15 residues. The J segment lost 1 base and the V segment lost 4 bases, leaving 2 bases of the junction unmatched. Germline CDR1 LNHDA, CDR2 SQIVND (reference sequence).